Sequencing of this T cell receptor beta chain was carried out in a study of cytotoxic CD8 clonotypes in ibrutinib-treated CLL (dated by TCRdb to the early 2020s). Some background on the complete study: The cohort was composed of about 10 relapsed/refractory and about 15 treatment-naive patients; IGHV unmutated status was identified in roughly 17 patients. Response samples were obtained after a median of 12 months of treatment, with a range of roughly 6 to 40 months. On average, each sample had approximately 260,000 productive templates and 96,000 or so productive rearrangements. Partial responses were observed in some 24 patients and complete responses in 2; after a median follow-up of roughly 72 months, remission was maintained in 14 patients and progression was observed in some 12. Cryopreserved peripheral blood mononuclear cells were collected at three points: before therapy, at response, and at either sustained remission or disease progression. Longitudinal samples were obtainable from about 30% of the 86 participants in the trial.

Comment on this clone: What antigen it recognizes has not been identified. No base-level quality is on record; no much larger clone is a single base apart.

CDR1 is given as SEHNR and CDR2 as FQNEAQ, both from the germline V gene (reference sequence). Inclusive of the bounding cysteine and phenylalanine, the CDR3 is 16 residues long. Only the CDR3 DNA stays, 48 bases, in frame from base 1. V is reduced by 4 bases and J by 1 base, leaving a spacing of 13 bases between them. General conclusions and limits of the study: Baseline clonality exceeded that of age-matched healthy donors and correlated strongly with circulating CD8+ T-cell counts. Public clonotypes were rare and either shrank or stayed stable during treatment, and the rise in clonality at ibrutinib response reflected expansion of private clonotypes. An increase in clonality was observed at ibrutinib response, with clonality remaining stable during sustained remission and falling back toward baseline at progression. Sustained-remission and progressing patients did not have matched sampling times, and lymph node repertoires were not examined.

For TCR beta library preparation, approximately 2.2 micrograms of genomic DNA were isolated from cryopreserved PBMCs. Longitudinal blood samples from CLL patients on ibrutinib monotherapy underwent high-throughput TCR beta sequencing. The patients took part in an open-label, single-center phase 2 trial of ibrutinib monotherapy. Each clonotype received, on average, 10x coverage in deep resolution sequencing performed on a MiSeq, where the target depth lay between 1 in 1 million and 1 in 200,000 T cells. TCR beta libraries were generated with the immunoSEQ hsTCRB Kit. The authors' analysis ran thus. ImmunoSEQ Data Assistant and ImmunoSEQ Analyzer were used for data analysis, and V, D and J genes were assigned according to IMGT definitions. Clonality was computed as one minus normalized Shannon entropy of productive rearrangement frequencies, ranging from 0 to 1. Public clonotype analysis was restricted to overrepresented clonotypes comprising at least 0.05% of each patient's repertoire. About a dozen age-matched healthy donor repertoires from immuneACCESS served as clonality controls. The clones in this table, taken by TCRdb from immuneACCESS, are in-frame only. Not every clone is retained; where verified, under half of the shortfall comes from an unresolved V gene, and the cause of the rest is unknown. D and trimming were read from the DNA, whereas the V and J calls and clone size are those reported in that table. The sample includes approximately 330,000 clones, with roughly 85% observed a single time. 6.5% to 8% of the sample comes from the top ten.

This sequence was found in a human donor with chronic lymphocytic leukemia. The sample consisted of PBMCs, taken before ibrutinib treatment. The V gene is TRBV7-9 and the J gene is TRBJ2-2; the D region possibly corresponds to TRBD1 (6 bases align). The CDR3 reads as follows: CASSSNREVNTGELFF. The DNA is as follows: TGTGCCAGCAGCTCGAACAGGGAAGTGAACACCGGGGAGCTGTTTTTT.